This entry lists 28 T cell receptor beta chains sequenced from one sample in a study of T cells in Graves' hyperthyroidism and ophthalmopathy. TCR beta CDR3 region amplification was performed from RNA transcripts. The study used the HTBI primer set for a first-round RT-PCR of the TCR CDR3. TCRdb called the multiplex PCR reads again in MiXCR, with one record for every CDR3 protein. The sample yields 730,000 or so distinct CDR3 sequences, about 19% seen once. Sequencing was performed on blood. The receptors derive from a woman aged 50 to 60 with Graves' hyperthyroidism that later progressed to Graves' ophthalmopathy.

This clonotype was counted between two and nine times. J is TRBJ2-2 and V is TRBV7-6; 8 nucleotides match TRBD2. CDR3 length equals 12 residues. V shed 5 bases and J 7 bases; nucleotides not matched to a gene: 0. Per germline, CDR1 SGHVS and CDR2 FNYEAQ. The CDR3 DNA sequence: TGTGCCAGCAGCCGGGAGGGCGGGGAGCTGTTTTTT. Encoded protein: CASSREGGELFF.

The V call is TRBV19, the J call TRBJ1-5, with a weak D call TRBD1 (6 bases). Trimming took 2 bases from V and 0 from J, leaving 11 bases between them. Germline CDR1 reads LNHDA; CDR2 reads SQIVND (reference sequence). This CDR3 is 16 amino acids long. The CDR3 bases are TGTGCCAGTAGTATATCGTGGACAGTTAGCAATCAGCCCCAGCATTTT. Protein product: CASSISWTVSNQPQHF.

The rearrangement joins TRBV20-1 to TRBJ2-7; D not resolved. The CDR3 runs to 12 residues. V lost 3 bases and J lost 2, with 8 bases in between. Per the germline V gene, CDR1 is DFQATT and CDR2 is SNEGSKA (reference sequence). The CDR3 bases are TGCAGTGCTAGTAGGGCGACCTACGAGCAGTACTTC. Amino acid sequence: CSASRATYEQYF.

A note on this clonotype: This may be a read error: a much more frequent sequence differs by one nucleotide. V usage is TRBV11-2 and J usage is TRBJ2-5, with 11 nucleotides matching TRBD2. The CDR3 totals 16 residues. Germline CDR1 reads SGHAT; CDR2 reads FQNNGV. V gave up 1 base and J gave up 2 bases; unmatched junction bases: 3. The CDR3 nucleotides read TGTGCCAGCAGCTTAGGGGGACTAGCGGCACAAGAGACCCAGTACTTC. It translates to CASSLGGLAAQETQYF.

This chain links TRBV19 with TRBJ1-1, with 8 bases identical to TRBD1. This CDR3 has 15 amino acids. Looked up from germline, CDR1 is LNHDA and CDR2 is SQIVND (reference sequence). The ends lost 5 bases at V and 0 bases at J; junction bases unmatched: 5. Here the CDR3 DNA reads TGTGCCAGTAGTTGGGCAGGGGGCCTGAACACTGAAGCTTTCTTT. Amino acids: CASSWAGGLNTEAFF.

Here the CDR3 reads CASSLDRDDEQYF. The CDR3 nucleotides are TGTGCCAGCAGCTTAGACAGGGATGACGAGCAGTACTTC. The rearrangement links TRBV7-9 to TRBJ2-7; D perhaps matches TRBD1 (6 bases). V was pared by 1 base and J by 5 bases, with 9 bases between. This CDR3 has 13 residues. Germline lookup yields CDR1 SEHNR and CDR2 FQNEAQ (reference sequence).

To note about this clonotype: The missing conserved phenylalanine or tryptophan at the end of this CDR3 makes a read error likely. The chain combines TRBV5-1 with TRBJ2-1; TRBD1 matches 9 bases. There are 16 residues in the CDR3. Germline CDR1 is SGHRS and CDR2 is YFSETQ. V dropped 4 bases and J dropped 4; count of bases not matched to a gene: 9. CDR3 DNA: TGCGCCAGCAGCCCAACGGGGGACAGGGAATACAATGAGCAGTTCCTC. Translation gives CASSPTGDREYNEQFL.

In this sample, this clonotype turned up a few times. The chain uses TRBV9 and TRBJ2-1, with 8 bases aligning to TRBD1. The CDR3 length is 11 residues. Germline values: CDR1 SGDLS, CDR2 YYNGEE. The ends lost 4 bases at V and 13 bases at J; junction bases unmatched: 4. The CDR3 is CASSPGQGQFF. The CDR3 DNA follows: TGTGCCAGCAGCCCCGGACAGGGCCAGTTCTTC.

This clonotype was counted at least ten times. The chain combines TRBV7-9 with TRBJ2-7; D ambiguous. This CDR3 has 13 residues. Germline loops: CDR1 SEHNR, CDR2 FQNEAQ (reference sequence). V gave up 5 bases and J gave up 3 bases, with 11 bases separating them. CDR3 residues: CASSPRVDYEQYF. CDR3 sequence (DNA): TGTGCCAGCAGCCCCCGGGTCGACTACGAGCAGTACTTC.

This chain uses TRBV6-9 with TRBJ2-3, with a tentative D call TRBD1 (6 bases). This CDR3 has 16 amino acids. Trimming cost V 4 bases and J 4 bases, with 18 bases left between them. Germline values: CDR1 MNHGY, CDR2 SVAAGI. The CDR3 nucleotides are TGTGCCAGCAGTTTTTCCCCCCAGGGGAAGGCAGATACGCAGTATTTT. This gives the protein CASSFSPQGKADTQYF.

Turning to this clonotype: One base away lies a much larger clone, so this may be a sequencing read error. The chain is built from TRBV6-5 and TRBJ1-2, with TRBD1 identical over 7 bases. Germline CDR1 and CDR2: MNHEY and SVGAGI. This CDR3 has 17 residues. Trimming cost V 4 bases and J 3 bases; bases outside gene matches: 14. The DNA of the CDR3 is TGTGCCAGCAGTTCGCGTAGGGACAGCCCCTGGGACTATGGCTACACCTTC. The encoded protein is CASSSRRDSPWDYGYTF.

This clonotype was detected many times. In DNA, the CDR3 is TGTGCCAGCAGCAACTCACAGGGGGCCTATAATTCACCCCTCCACTTT. Translated, it gives CASSNSQGAYNSPLHF. The genes are TRBV12-3 or TRBV12-4 and TRBJ1-6, with TRBD1 identical over 8 bases. CDR3 length equals 16 residues. The junction had 6 bases not matched to a gene; V was cut back by 6 bases and J by 2 bases.

This chain uses TRBV6-1 with TRBJ1-2; tentative D call: TRBD1 (5 bases). Trimming took 1 base from V and 5 from J, leaving 11 bases between them. The CDR3 sequence is 14 residues long. Germline loops: CDR1 MNHNS, CDR2 SASEGT. This CDR3 reads CASSEGIGDYGYTF. The CDR3 DNA follows: TGTGCCAGCAGTGAAGGTATAGGGGATTATGGCTACACCTTC.

There are many counts of this clonotype. Written as DNA, the CDR3 is TGTGCCAGCAGTATCGCCGGGGCGGTTTACAATGAGCAGTTCTTC. Amino acids: CASSIAGAVYNEQFF. V and J are TRBV6-1 and TRBJ2-1; D possibly matches TRBD1 or TRBD2 (5 bases each). The CDR3 contains 15 residues. Trimming cost V 5 bases and J 4 bases, with 15 bases left between them. Per germline, CDR1 MNHNS and CDR2 SASEGT.

The sample holds many counts of this clonotype. The chain is built from TRBV5-1 and TRBJ2-1, with 16 bases that match TRBD2. The CDR3 spans 16 residues. The germline gives CDR1 SGHRS, CDR2 YFSETQ. After removal of 3 bases from V and 6 bases from J, the junction contained 3 bases not matched to a gene. The CDR3 here is CASSSGTSGGVNEQFF. CDR3 bases: TGCGCCAGCAGCTCCGGGACTAGCGGGGGGGTCAATGAGCAGTTCTTC.

V and J are TRBV10-2 and TRBJ2-7; D is unresolved. Germline CDR1 and CDR2: WSHSY and SAAADI. Trimming pared 0 bases from V and 6 bases from J, leaving 12 bases between. There are 14 residues in the CDR3. CDR3 amino acids: CASSESSQPREQYF. DNA of the CDR3: TGCGCCAGCAGTGAGTCATCTCAACCCCGCGAGCAGTACTTC.

This clonotype has a handful of counts. The rearrangement links TRBV6-1 to TRBJ1-2; no firm D call. The CDR3 sequence is 11 residues long. Between the trimmed V and J ends, which lost 8 bases and 8 bases, there was a span of 12 bases. CDR1 is MNHNS, CDR2 SASEGT, per germline. As DNA, the CDR3 is TGTGCCAGCGACCAGGTCGGGGGCTACACCTTC. Translated: CASDQVGGYTF.

As concerns this clonotype: A much larger clone is a single base away; this may be a read error. The chain carries TRBV20-1 and TRBJ2-3, with 11 bases lining up with TRBD2. The junction had 4 bases not matched to a gene; V was cut back by 3 bases and J by 2 bases. The CDR3 extends over 15 amino acids. CDR1 is DFQATT and CDR2 is SNEGSKA in the germline V gene (reference sequence). CDR3 sequence (DNA): TGCAGTGCTAGTTTAGCGGGGGGGCTCACAGATACGCAGTATTTT. Its protein is CSASLAGGLTDTQYF.

V and J are TRBV24-1 and TRBJ2-5; D is ambiguous. The CDR3 extends over 11 amino acids. CDR1 and CDR2 (germline): KGHDR, SFDVKD. V was cut by 2 bases and J by 7 bases, with 4 bases left in between. The DNA of the CDR3 is TGTGCCACCAGTGATTCCGGGACCCAGTACTTC. Translating gives CATSDSGTQYF.

This clonotype was picked up a small number of times. The chain couples TRBV2 to TRBJ2-1; 7 nucleotides match TRBD2. CDR3 size: 14 residues. Germline-derived CDR1 and CDR2 are SNHLY and FYNNEI. With 2 bases clipped from V and 7 bases from J, the junction kept 5 bases outside the gene matches. CDR3 DNA: TGTGCCAGCAGTGAACTAGCAGCGGGGAATGAGCAGTTCTTC. Its protein is CASSELAAGNEQFF.

A remark on this clonotype: Compared with germline, one end of the junction differs, possibly owing to a read error. The chain links TRBV9 to TRBJ2-1; weak D call: TRBD2 (6 bases). The CDR3 is 14 amino acids. Germline V gene data show CDR1 as SGDLS and CDR2 as YYNGEE. The CDR3 sequence: CASSVTGDLNEQLF. The CDR3, as DNA: TGTGCCAGCAGCGTAACGGGGGACCTCAATGAGCAGCTCTTC.

This clonotype was recorded many times. V and J are TRBV10-3 and TRBJ2-7, with D perhaps assigned TRBD1 or TRBD2 (5 bases each). The germline CDR1 and CDR2 sequences are ENHRY and SYGVKD. V lost 4 bases to trimming and J lost 3 bases, with 13 bases between them. The CDR3 has 14 amino acids. The CDR3: CAISGRGPYYEQYF. CDR3 nucleotide sequence: TGTGCCATCAGTGGTCGGGGACCATACTACGAGCAGTACTTC.

Concerning this clonotype: A much larger clone lies a single base off, so this may be a read error. The chain has TRBV5-1 and TRBJ2-1; TRBD2 is a possible D gene (5 bases). Trimming pared 6 bases from V and 8 bases from J, leaving 9 bases between. CDR3 length: 11 residues. Per germline, CDR1 SGHRS and CDR2 YFSETQ. For the CDR3, the DNA is TGCGCCAGCACCGAGGGCCATGAGCAGTTCTTC. This translates into CASTEGHEQFF.

This clonotype was found many times. The chain carries TRBV5-1 and TRBJ2-6; a possible D gene is TRBD2 (6 bases). The germline V and J ends were trimmed by 4 bases and 0 bases, with 17 bases remaining between them. The germline CDR1 and CDR2 sequences are SGHRS and YFSETQ. This CDR3 comprises 18 residues. This CDR3 is CASSPGRGLDSGANVLTF. In DNA, the CDR3 is TGCGCCAGCAGCCCCGGGCGGGGATTGGACTCTGGGGCCAACGTCCTGACTTTC.

This clonotype was observed a few times. The CDR3 DNA reads as TGTGCCAGCAGCTTAGCGCGGAGGTGGCAAGAGACCCAGTACTTC. It yields the protein CASSLARRWQETQYF. This chain uses TRBV7-8 with TRBJ2-5; weak D call: TRBD2 (5 bases). The CDR3 consists of 15 residues. Germline CDR1 is SGHVS and CDR2 is FQNEAQ. The V gene lost 0 bases and the J gene lost 2 bases, with 10 bases spanning the gap.

The rearrangement uses TRBV10-3 and TRBJ1-5; 8 bases are a match to TRBD1. CDR3 length equals 15 residues. Germline V gene sequence: CDR1 ENHRY, CDR2 SYGVKD. V shed 10 bases, J shed 3 bases, and the junction held 11 bases outside the gene matches. The CDR3 nucleotides read TGTGCCACCCAAACCGGGACAGGCAACAATCAGCCCCAGCATTTT. This codes for CATQTGTGNNQPQHF.

This clonotype was found a few times. The junction shows a germline mismatch at one end, possibly a read error. The chain employs TRBV30 and TRBJ2-7, with D perhaps being TRBD1 or TRBD2 (5 bases each). CDR1 is GTSNPN, CDR2 SVGIG, per germline (reference sequence). This CDR3 region has 18 residues. CDR3 residues: CVWKKRGAGFGETYEQYF. The CDR3 bases are TGTGTCTGGAAGAAGCGTGGGGCGGGTTTCGGGGAAACCTACGAGCAGTACTTC.

This clonotype was counted between two and nine times. This rearrangement joins TRBV10-3 to TRBJ2-7; 7 bases are shared with TRBD1. CDR3 length: 15 residues. Germline V gene lookup returns CDR1 ENHRY and CDR2 SYGVKD. V dropped 2 bases and J dropped 2; count of bases not matched to a gene: 6. The CDR3 region has the DNA TGTGCCATCAGTGAGCCACGGACAGGTACCTACGAGCAGTACTTC. This codes for CAISEPRTGTYEQYF.